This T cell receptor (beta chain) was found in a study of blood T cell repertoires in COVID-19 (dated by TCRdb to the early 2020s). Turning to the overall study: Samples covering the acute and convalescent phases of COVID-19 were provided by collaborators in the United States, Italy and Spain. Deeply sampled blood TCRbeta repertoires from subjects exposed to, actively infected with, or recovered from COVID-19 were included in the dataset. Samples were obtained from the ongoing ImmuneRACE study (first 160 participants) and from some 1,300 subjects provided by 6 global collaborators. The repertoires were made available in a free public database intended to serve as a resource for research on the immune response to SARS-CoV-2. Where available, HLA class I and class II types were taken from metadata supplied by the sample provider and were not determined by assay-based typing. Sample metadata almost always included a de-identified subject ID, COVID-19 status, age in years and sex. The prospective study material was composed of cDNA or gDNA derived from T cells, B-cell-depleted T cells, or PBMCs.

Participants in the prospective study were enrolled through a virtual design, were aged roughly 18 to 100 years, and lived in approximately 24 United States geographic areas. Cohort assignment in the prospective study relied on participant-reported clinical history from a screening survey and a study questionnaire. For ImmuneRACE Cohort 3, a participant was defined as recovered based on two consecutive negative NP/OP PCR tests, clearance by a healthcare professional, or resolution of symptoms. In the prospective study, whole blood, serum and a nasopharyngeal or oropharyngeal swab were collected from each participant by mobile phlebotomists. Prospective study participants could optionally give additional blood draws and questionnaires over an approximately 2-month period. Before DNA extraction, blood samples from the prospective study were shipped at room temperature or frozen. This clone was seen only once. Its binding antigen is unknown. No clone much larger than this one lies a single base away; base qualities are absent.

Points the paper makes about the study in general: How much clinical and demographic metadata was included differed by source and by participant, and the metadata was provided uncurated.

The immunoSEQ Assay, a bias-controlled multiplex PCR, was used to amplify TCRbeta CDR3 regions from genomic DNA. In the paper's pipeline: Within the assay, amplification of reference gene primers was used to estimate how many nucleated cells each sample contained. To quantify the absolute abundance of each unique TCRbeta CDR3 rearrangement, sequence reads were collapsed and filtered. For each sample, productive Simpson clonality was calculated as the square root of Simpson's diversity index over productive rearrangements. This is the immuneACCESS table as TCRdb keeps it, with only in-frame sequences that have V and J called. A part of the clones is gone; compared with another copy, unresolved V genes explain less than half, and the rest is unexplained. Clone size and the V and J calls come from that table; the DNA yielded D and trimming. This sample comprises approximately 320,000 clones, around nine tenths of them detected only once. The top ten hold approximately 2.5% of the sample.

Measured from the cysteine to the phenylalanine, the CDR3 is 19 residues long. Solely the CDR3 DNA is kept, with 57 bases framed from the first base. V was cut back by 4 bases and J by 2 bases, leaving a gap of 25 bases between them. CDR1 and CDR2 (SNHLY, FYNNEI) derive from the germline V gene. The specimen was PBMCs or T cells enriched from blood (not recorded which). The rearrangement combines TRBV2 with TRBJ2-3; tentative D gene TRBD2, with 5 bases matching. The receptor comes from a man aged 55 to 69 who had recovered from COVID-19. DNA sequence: TGTGCCAGCAGTGTTCCGGGGATTCCGGAACCGAAATACACAGATACGCAGTATTTT. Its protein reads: CASSVPGIPEPKYTDTQYF. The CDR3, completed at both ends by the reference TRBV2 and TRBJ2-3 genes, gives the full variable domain EPEVTQTPSHQVTQMGQEVILRCVPISNHLYFYWYRQILGQKVEFLVSFYNNEISEKSEIFDDQFSVERPDGSNFTLKIRSTKLEDSAMYFCASSVPGIPEPKYTDTQYFGPGTRLTVL.